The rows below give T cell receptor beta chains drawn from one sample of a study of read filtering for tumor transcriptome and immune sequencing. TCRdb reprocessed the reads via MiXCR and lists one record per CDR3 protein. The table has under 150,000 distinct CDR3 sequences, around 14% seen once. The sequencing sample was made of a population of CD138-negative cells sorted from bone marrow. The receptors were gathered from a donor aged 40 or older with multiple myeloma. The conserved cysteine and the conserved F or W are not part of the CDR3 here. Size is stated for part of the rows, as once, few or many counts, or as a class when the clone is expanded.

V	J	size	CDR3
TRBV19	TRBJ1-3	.	ASSTSGLSGNTIY
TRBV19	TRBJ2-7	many	ASSDRDEQY
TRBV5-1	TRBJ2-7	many	ASSSRTDPKDEQY
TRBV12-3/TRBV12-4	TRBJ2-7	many	ASSFRHGRADEQY
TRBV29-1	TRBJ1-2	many	SVDRGFYGYT
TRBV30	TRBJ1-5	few	AWSVQGGGEQPQH
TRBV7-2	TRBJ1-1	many	ASSSRRGVSTEAF
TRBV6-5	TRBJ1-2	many	ASRTEYGYT
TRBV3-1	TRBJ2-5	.	ASSQADKGETQY
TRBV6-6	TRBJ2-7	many	ASSRGKYEQY
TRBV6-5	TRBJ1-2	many	ASSYPGGYGYT
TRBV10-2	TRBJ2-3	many	ASSESRTGLVAQY
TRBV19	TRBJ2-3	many	ASSFTGGADTQY
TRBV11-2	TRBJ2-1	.	ASSFSGSYNGQF
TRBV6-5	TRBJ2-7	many	ASSEKGRGQY
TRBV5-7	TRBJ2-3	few	ASSSGHSTGDTQY
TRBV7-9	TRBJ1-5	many	ASSEGGVQPQH
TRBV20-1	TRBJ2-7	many	SAPVEGGSSYEQY
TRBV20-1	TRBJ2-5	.	SARETGRETQY
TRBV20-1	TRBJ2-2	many	SARGRGELF
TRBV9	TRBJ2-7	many	ASSSSGSWDYEQY
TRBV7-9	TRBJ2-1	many	ASSLAVWDEQF
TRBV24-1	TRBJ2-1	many	ATGGKNYNEQF
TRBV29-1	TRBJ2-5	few	SVATGGFRETQY
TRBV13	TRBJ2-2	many	ASSLVGQGDTGELF
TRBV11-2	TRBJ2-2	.	ASSPGTSGSGGELF
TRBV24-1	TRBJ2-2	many	ATSDFERNTGELF
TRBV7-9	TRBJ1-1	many	ASSYKQDSGAF
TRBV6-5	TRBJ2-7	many	ATVQDRTYEQY
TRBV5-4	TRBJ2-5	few	ASSTLASGMETQY
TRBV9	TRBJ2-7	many	ASSVVAGSYEQY
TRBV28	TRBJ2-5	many	ASSFRAIQETQY
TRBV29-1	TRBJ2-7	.	SAISSGRVAYEQY
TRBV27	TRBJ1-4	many	ASRVRGGSEKLF
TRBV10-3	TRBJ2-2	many	ATRTSGSDGELF
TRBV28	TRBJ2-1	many	ASTSGLAFYNEQF
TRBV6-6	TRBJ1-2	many	ASSNGGALYGYT
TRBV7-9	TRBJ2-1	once	ASSPPLGRVRGDEQF
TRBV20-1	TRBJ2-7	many	SAREVSRSSYEQY
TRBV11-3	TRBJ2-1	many	ASSTGGTSGRDNEQF
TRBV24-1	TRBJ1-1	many	ATSGAATGGKTF
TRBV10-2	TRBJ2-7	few	ASSELSSGNSYEQY
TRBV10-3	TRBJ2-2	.	AISDTPGAGKNTGELF
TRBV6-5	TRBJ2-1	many	ASSWDSFEGNEQF
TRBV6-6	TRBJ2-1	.	ASVPSGNRDEQF
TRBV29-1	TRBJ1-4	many	SVEASRHSGKLF
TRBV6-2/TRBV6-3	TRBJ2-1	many	ASSYRTSAYNEQF
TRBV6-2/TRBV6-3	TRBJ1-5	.	ASSYRQGARGNQPQH
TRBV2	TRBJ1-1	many	ASGQDSSREAF
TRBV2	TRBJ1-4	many	ASSLTGQPREKLF
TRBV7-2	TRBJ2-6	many	ASSLEGQGKAGANVLT
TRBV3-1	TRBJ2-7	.	ASSQHSPEQY
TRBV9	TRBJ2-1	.	ASSVLAGGGYEQF
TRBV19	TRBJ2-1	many	ASSIISGRRNNEQF